The clone carrying this TCR beta chain was found once. Losses at the gene ends were 4 bases for V and 0 bases for J; bases not matched to a gene: 9. This CDR3 is built from 17 residues. CDR1 SGHRS and CDR2 YFSETQ come from the germline V gene. Under the authors' procedure: Estimates of nucleated cell counts were drawn from the amplification of reference gene primers. Repertoires were generated with immunoSEQ multiplex PCR, while TCRdb's copy carries only in-frame clones and drops some. V and J calls and clone size come straight from that table; D and trimming were deduced from the DNA. The table has about 380,000 clones, 70% to 90% seen once. This sample was taken from a study of blood T cell repertoires in COVID-19.

The TCR sequence derives from a man in his thirties or forties who had recovered from COVID-19. The chain uses TRBV5-1 and TRBJ2-2, with 7 bases that match TRBD2. The specimen was PBMCs or T cells enriched from blood (not recorded which). CDR3 nucleotide sequence: TGCGCCAGCAGCCCGAAGGGCGGGACTACGAACACCGGGGAGCTGTTTTTT. The encoded protein is CASSPKGGTTNTGELFF. Filled out from reference TRBV5-1 and TRBJ2-2, the complete variable domain reads KAGVTQTPRYLIKTRGQQVTLSCSPISGHRSVSWYQQTPGQGLQFLFEYFSETQRNKGNFPGRFSGRQFSNSRSEMNVSTLELGDSALYLCASSPKGGTTNTGELFFGEGSRLTVL.